The 29 T cell receptor beta chains below were found in one sample sequenced in a study of T cells after yellow fever vaccination (dated by TCRdb to 2018 to 2020). Receptors were amplified or captured by 5' RACE. The sequencer was an Illumina NovaSeq 6000. The public reads were run again by TCRdb, first through fastp at Q25 and then through MiXCR, and only productive beta chains were kept. CDR3 protein duplicates are merged, each entry listing the most common genes and DNA. The sample table contains some 240,000 distinct CDR3 sequences; only one count was recorded for 3.2% of them. The ten biggest clones cover around 3.3% of the sample. Reading the label with the study, this specimen's treatment or condition is: live attenuated yellow fever vaccine strain. The material sequenced was CD4+ T cells sorted from PBMCs, taken 10 days after the yellow fever booster vaccination. The receptors here all came from a man in his late teens or twenties who received the YFV17D yellow fever vaccine.

This clonotype was counted a few times. V is TRBV20-1 and J is TRBJ1-1; D possibly corresponds to TRBD1 (5 bases). Germline CDR1 is DFQATT and CDR2 is SNEGSKA (reference sequence). This CDR3 has 13 residues. V was trimmed by 3 bases and J by 9 bases, leaving 17 bases between them. The CDR3 DNA sequence: TGCAGTGCTAGCGCCTTCGGGGGGAGAAAAGCTTTCTTT. Protein: CSASAFGGRKAFF.

This clonotype was counted ten times or more. The rearrangement links TRBV10-3 to TRBJ2-2, with D possibly being TRBD2 (6 bases). V lost 10 bases and J 1 base, leaving 13 bases between the germline ends. This CDR3 has 14 amino acids. Germline lookup yields CDR1 ENHRY and CDR2 SYGVKD. The CDR3 sequence: CANRGTENTGELFF. CDR3 DNA sequence: TGTGCCAACCGAGGGACTGAGAACACCGGGGAGCTGTTTTTT.

This CDR3 reads CASSFLLGYEQYF. The CDR3 nucleotides read TGTGCCAGCAGTTTCCTACTGGGGTACGAGCAGTACTTC. The J gene is TRBJ2-7, the V gene TRBV12-3 or TRBV12-4; no clear D gene. CDR3 length: 13 residues. Trimming took 3 bases from V and 4 from J, leaving 10 bases between them.

The V gene is TRBV7-2, the J gene TRBJ2-5; no firm D call. V was clipped by 6 bases and J by 5 bases, with 16 bases between them. This CDR3 region has 14 residues. Germline CDR1 and CDR2: SGHTA and FQGNSA. The CDR3 reads CASREEWTRETQYF. CDR3 nucleotides: TGTGCCAGCAGGGAAGAGTGGACCCGGGAGACCCAGTACTTC.

The table lists this clonotype with many counts. The J gene is TRBJ1-1, the V gene TRBV5-1; TRBD1 is a possible D gene (5 bases). Germline CDR1 reads SGHRS; CDR2 reads YFSETQ. The CDR3 is 14 residues long. Trimming left V 4 bases short and J 0 bases short, with 10 bases between. This CDR3 reads CASSLGVLNTEAFF. CDR3 nucleotides: TGCGCCAGCAGCCTGGGGGTCTTGAACACTGAAGCTTTCTTT.

This clonotype has at least ten counts. This rearrangement joins TRBV4-2 to TRBJ1-3; tentative D call: TRBD1 (5 bases). Germline CDR1 LGHNA, CDR2 YNFKEQ. The CDR3 spans 16 residues. V lost 1 base, J lost 3 bases, and 13 bases lay in between. The CDR3 sequence: CASSQVGQGFGNTIYF. DNA for the CDR3: TGTGCCAGCAGCCAAGTCGGGCAGGGTTTTGGAAACACCATATATTTT.

A few counts support this clonotype. The chain combines TRBV20-1 with TRBJ2-5, with 8 bases fitting TRBD2. Germline assignment: CDR1 DFQATT and CDR2 SNEGSKA (reference sequence). J gave up 2 bases and V 0 bases, and 8 bases lay outside the gene matches. The CDR3 has 16 residues. In nucleotides, the CDR3 is TGCAGTGCTAGAGATTTTCCGGGGGGGCAACAAGAGACCCAGTACTTC. It translates to CSARDFPGGQQETQYF.

This clonotype was seen a handful of times. V and J are TRBV2 and TRBJ2-1; D may be TRBD2 (5 bases). This CDR3 is built from 12 residues. Deletions cut 7 bases from V and 7 bases from J, with 11 bases between. Germline CDR1 SNHLY, CDR2 FYNNEI. The CDR3: CASTFLANEQFF. For the CDR3, the DNA is TGTGCCAGCACTTTTCTAGCAAATGAGCAGTTCTTC.

The chain recombines TRBV12-3 or TRBV12-4 with TRBJ2-7; 7 bases agree with TRBD2. The J segment lost 4 bases and the V segment lost 6 bases, leaving 6 bases of the junction unmatched. The CDR3 extends over 13 amino acids. The CDR3 region is CASRGGCGYEQYF. The CDR3 DNA follows: TGTGCCAGCAGGGGGGGGTGTGGGTACGAGCAGTACTTC.

This clonotype has only a few counts. Sequence at one end of the junction differs from germline and may be a read error. The V and J genes are TRBV6-2 or TRBV6-3 and TRBJ2-4, with 7 bases fitting TRBD1. The germline V gene has CDR1 MNHEY and CDR2 SVGEGT. This CDR3 is 12 amino acids long. Here the CDR3 DNA reads TGTGCCAGCAGTTATCCCTACGGGGACAGCCACTTC. As protein: CASSYPYGDSHF.

This chain joins TRBV15 and TRBJ2-7; D remains ambiguous. In germline, CDR1 is LNHNV, CDR2 YYDKDF (reference sequence). Trimming took off 0 bases at V and 0 bases at J, with 6 bases between the two ends. The CDR3 is made up of 14 amino acids. In DNA form, the CDR3 reads TGTGCCACCAGCAGAGATAAGGGCTCCTACGAGCAGTACGTC. Protein: CATSRDKGSYEQYV.

The table lists this clonotype with many counts. This chain joins TRBV7-9 and TRBJ2-7, with 8 bases aligning to TRBD1. The trim removed 5 bases at V and 2 bases at J, leaving 5 bases unmatched. This CDR3 region has 14 residues. The germline CDR1 and CDR2 sequences are SEHNR and FQNEAQ (reference sequence). CDR3 nucleotides: TGTGCCAGCAGCCCCCAGGGGGCCACCTACGAGCAGTACTTC. Translating it yields CASSPQGATYEQYF. Variable domain in full (rest from reference TRBV7-9 and TRBJ2-7): DTGVSQNPRHKITKRGQNVTFRCDPISEHNRLYWYRQTLGQGPEFLTYFQNEAQLEKSRLLSDRFSAERPKGSFSTLEIQRTEQGDSAMYLCASSPQGATYEQYFGPGTRLTVT.

The V call is TRBV7-6, the J call TRBJ2-1, with 8 bases fitting TRBD1. This CDR3 spans 18 amino acids. CDR1 is SGHVS, CDR2 FNYEAQ, per germline. Trimming removed 2 bases from V and 0 bases from J; junction bases left unmatched: 9. CDR3: CASSLSRLRGLSYNEQFF. Written as DNA, the CDR3 is TGTGCCAGCAGCTTAAGCCGCCTCAGGGGGCTCTCCTACAATGAGCAGTTCTTC.

This clonotype turned up a few times. V and J are TRBV7-3 and TRBJ2-2, with 7 bases lining up with TRBD1. V shed 5 bases and J 6 bases; nucleotides not matched to a gene: 6. This CDR3 contains 14 residues. Germline-derived CDR1 and CDR2 are SGHTA and FQGTGA. CDR3 protein: CASSSTGEPGELFF. CDR3 DNA sequence: TGTGCCAGCAGCAGCACAGGGGAACCCGGGGAGCTGTTTTTT.

This clonotype was counted between two and nine times. This sequence joins TRBV5-1 and TRBJ2-1; the D gene is possibly TRBD1 (6 bases). The CDR3 is 15 residues long. Germline CDR1 and CDR2: SGHRS and YFSETQ. V gave up 1 base and J gave up 5 bases, with 13 bases separating them. The CDR3 sequence is CASSLIRGWDNEQFF. CDR3 sequence (DNA): TGCGCCAGCAGCTTGATAAGGGGGTGGGACAATGAGCAGTTCTTC.

This clonotype was seen many times. The chain links TRBV5-1 to TRBJ1-2; 7 bases agree with TRBD1. Per germline, CDR1 SGHRS and CDR2 YFSETQ. Unmatched junction bases numbered 13, after V lost 4 bases and J lost 7 bases. The CDR3 extends over 15 amino acids. The CDR3 sequence: CASSLGGQFVSGYTF. CDR3 DNA: TGCGCCAGCAGCCTGGGGGGACAGTTCGTCTCTGGCTACACCTTC.

Many counts were recorded for this clonotype. J is TRBJ2-7 and V is TRBV7-2; TRBD2 matches at 7 bases. The germline V gene has CDR1 SGHTA and CDR2 FQGNSA. The length of the CDR3 is 14 residues. Trimming at V came to 4 bases and at J to 9 bases, leaving 12 bases not matched to a gene. CDR3 nucleotides: TGTGCCAGCAGCTCCCCCGGGGGGATCCCTGGGCAGTACTTC. It is translated as CASSSPGGIPGQYF. Supplemented by reference TRBV7-2 and TRBJ2-7, the full variable domain reads GAGVSQSPSNKVTEKGKDVELRCDPISGHTALYWYRQSLGQGLEFLIYFQGNSAPDKSGLPSDRFSAERTGGSVSTLTIQRTQQEDSAVYLCASSSPGGIPGQYFGPGTRLTVT.

The chain links TRBV6-5 to TRBJ2-5; D remains ambiguous. This CDR3 comprises 14 residues. V was pared by 0 bases and J by 6 bases, with 11 bases between. Germline CDR1 is MNHEY and CDR2 is SVGAGI. The CDR3 spells CASSYSTLQQTQYF. CDR3 DNA sequence: TGTGCCAGCAGTTACTCGACCCTCCAGCAGACCCAGTACTTC.

The J gene is TRBJ1-2, the V gene TRBV19, with D possibly matching TRBD1 (5 bases). The V and J ends lost 3 bases and 5 bases respectively, with 10 bases between them. Germline V lookup: CDR1 LNHDA, CDR2 SQIVND (reference sequence). The CDR3 is 13 residues long. CDR3 loop: CASSISGMYGYTF. CDR3 coding DNA: TGTGCCAGTAGTATCTCAGGGATGTATGGCTACACCTTC.

At least ten counts were recorded for this clonotype. The chain links TRBV7-2 to TRBJ2-2; 8 nucleotides match TRBD1. From germline, CDR1 is SGHTA and CDR2 FQGNSA. The CDR3 totals 15 residues. Losses at the gene ends were 5 bases for V and 4 bases for J; bases not matched to a gene: 6. As DNA, the CDR3 is TGTGCCAGCAGCACCCGACAGGGGACCACCGGGGAGCTGTTTTTT. Translating it yields CASSTRQGTTGELFF.

This clonotype was detected ten times or more. The V gene is TRBV12-3 or TRBV12-4, the J gene TRBJ2-7; TRBD2 matches at 13 bases. The V segment lost 2 bases and the J segment 3 bases; nucleotides outside the gene matches: 4. The CDR3 totals 16 residues. The CDR3 sequence is CASSLPGLAGFYEQYF. CDR3 nucleotides: TGTGCCAGCAGTTTACCGGGACTAGCGGGGTTCTACGAGCAGTACTTC.

In DNA form, the CDR3 reads TGTGCCATCAGTGACGCTGTTGGCAGGGGCTCTGAAGCTTTCTTT. It codes for CAISDAVGRGSEAFF. The J gene is TRBJ1-1, the V gene TRBV10-3; TRBD1 is a possible D gene (6 bases). This CDR3 has 15 residues. Germline V gene sequence: CDR1 ENHRY, CDR2 SYGVKD. The V and J ends lost 3 bases and 6 bases respectively, with 17 bases between them.

In this sample, this clonotype turned up many times. The chain links TRBV27 to TRBJ2-2, with D possibly matching TRBD2 (6 bases). Germline values: CDR1 MNHEY, CDR2 SMNVEV (reference sequence). V lost 1 base and J 4 bases, leaving 19 bases between the germline ends. CDR3 length: 18 amino acids. CDR3 sequence: CASSLFVHWGGGTGELFF. CDR3 DNA sequence: TGTGCCAGCAGTTTATTTGTACATTGGGGAGGAGGCACCGGGGAGCTGTTTTTT.

The sample holds a few counts of this clonotype. The rearrangement links TRBV10-3 to TRBJ2-1; D may be TRBD1 or TRBD2 (5 bases each). This CDR3 is built from 12 residues. The germline V gene has CDR1 ENHRY and CDR2 SYGVKD. V lost 6 bases to trimming and J lost 9 bases, with 12 bases between them. CDR3 in amino acids: CAISPGASEQFF. The CDR3 bases are TGTGCCATCAGCCCCGGGGCGAGTGAGCAGTTCTTC.

This clonotype was found many times. The V and J genes are TRBV6-5 and TRBJ2-1, with 8 bases identical to TRBD1. The CDR3 sequence is 13 residues long. Trimming removed 7 bases from V and 6 bases from J; junction bases left unmatched: 5. Germline V gives CDR1 MNHEY, CDR2 SVGAGI. CDR3 coding DNA: TGTGCCAGCAATGGACAGGGAGGCAATGAGCAGTTCTTC. Residues: CASNGQGGNEQFF.

The chain has TRBV6-1 and TRBJ1-1, with D possibly being TRBD1 (5 bases). This CDR3 is built from 12 residues. CDR1 and CDR2 (germline): MNHNS, SASEGT. Deletions cut 4 bases from V and 8 bases from J, with 11 bases between. The CDR3 region is CASSGLGPEAFF. The CDR3 coding sequence is TGTGCCAGCAGTGGGTTGGGGCCCGAAGCTTTCTTT.

Ten or more counts support this clonotype. This chain connects TRBV29-1 to TRBJ2-3; D unresolved. The CDR3 sequence is 13 residues long. The germline V gene has CDR1 SQVTM and CDR2 ANQGSEA. Trimming removed 4 bases from V and 3 bases from J, with 11 bases in between. The chain's CDR3 is CSVARLGTDTQYF. In DNA form, the CDR3 reads TGCAGCGTTGCACGGCTGGGTACAGATACGCAGTATTTT.

This clonotype was counted between two and nine times. The chain has TRBV7-6 and TRBJ2-2; 7 bases are shared with TRBD2. Trimming at V came to 2 bases and at J to 2 bases, leaving 11 bases not matched to a gene. The germline gives CDR1 SGHVS, CDR2 FNYEAQ. This CDR3 contains 18 residues. DNA for the CDR3: TGTGCCAGCAGCTTACCCCGGATTGGCGGGGGTAACACCGGGGAGCTGTTTTTT. Translated: CASSLPRIGGGNTGELFF.

This clonotype was observed a handful of times. This chain uses TRBV4-1 with TRBJ2-5, with D perhaps TRBD1 or TRBD2 (6 bases each). V dropped 3 bases and J dropped 5 bases, with 19 bases sitting between them. The CDR3 sequence is 16 residues long. CDR1 is MGHRA, CDR2 YSYEKL, per germline. CDR3 sequence reads: CASSQGTMFGGETQYF. The CDR3, as DNA: TGCGCCAGCAGCCAGGGTACGATGTTCGGGGGCGAGACCCAGTACTTC.